The clone carrying this T cell receptor beta chain has just one count. Profiled with immunoSEQ multiplex PCR; TCRdb holds only in-frame clones, not every one. The repertoire consists of almost 550,000 clones, with 75% to 85% occurring once and the leading ten covering roughly 0.013%. This entry belongs to a study of shared T cell receptors in the human thymus. CDR3 length equals 20 residues. Germline CDR1 is LNHNV and CDR2 is YYDKDF (reference sequence). Trimming at V came to 0 bases and at J to 4 bases, leaving 16 bases not matched to a gene. These data were likewise used in another study, on human thymus T cells. As reported in that work: Thymus tissue for the work was resected from patients undergoing corrective heart surgery. Among thymic and blood repertoires, usage of V and J genes appeared biased. Related research found strongly overlapping thymic repertoires in unrelated individuals.

The sample comprised thymocytes. This TCR was sampled from a boy younger than two with a congenital heart defect. This chain links TRBV15 with TRBJ1-3; 9 bases fit TRBD1. In DNA form, the CDR3 reads TGTGCCACCAGCAGAGATCACCAAGTCCCGGGACAGGGACAAGGAAACACCATATATTTT. It encodes CATSRDHQVPGQGQGNTIYF.